Below are 17 T cell receptor beta chains sequenced from a single sample in a study of neurological immune-mediated disorders. TCRdb re-analysed the 5' RACE reads in MiXCR, keeping a single row per CDR3 protein. The sample has approximately 70,000 distinct CDR3 sequences, about 4% seen once. Sample: PBMCs. These receptors were obtained from a man aged 25-45 years with multiple sclerosis.

This clonotype was detected ten times or more. J is TRBJ1-1 and V is TRBV7-2; D not certain. CDR1 is SGHTA, CDR2 FQGNSA, per germline. The CDR3 has 13 amino acids. Trimming took 1 base from V and 1 from J, leaving 4 bases between them. This CDR3 reads CASSLVGNTEAFF. The CDR3 DNA is TGTGCCAGCAGCTTAGTCGGGAACACTGAAGCTTTCTTT.

This clonotype has a count of ten or more. CDR3 bases: TGTGCCAGCAGTTACCGACCCAGCTACGAGCAGTACTTC. Protein: CASSYRPSYEQYF. The chain employs TRBV6-5 and TRBJ2-7; D is undetermined. The V and J ends lost 2 bases and 3 bases respectively, with 8 bases between them. Germline values: CDR1 MNHEY, CDR2 SVGAGI. This CDR3 region has 13 residues.

This clonotype was picked up many times. The chain has TRBV5-1 and TRBJ2-5, with a possible D match to TRBD2 (6 bases). Germline CDR1 reads SGHRS; CDR2 reads YFSETQ. The CDR3 contains 16 residues. Between the trimmed V and J ends, which lost 4 bases and 5 bases, there was a span of 21 bases. As DNA, the CDR3 is TGCGCCAGCAGCGGTCGAGGAGGGGCTGTAATTGAGACCCAGTACTTC. Translation: CASSGRGGAVIETQYF.

This clonotype was counted at least ten times. The V call is TRBV15, the J call TRBJ2-6; D not certain. Germline CDR1 reads LNHNV; CDR2 reads YYDKDF (reference sequence). Between the trimmed V and J ends, which lost 0 bases and 0 bases, there was a span of 6 bases. This CDR3 is built from 16 residues. The CDR3 DNA reads TGTGCCACCAGCAGAGACCGAGCCTCTGGGGCCAACGTCCTGACTTTC. This encodes CATSRDRASGANVLTF.

This clonotype was seen repeatedly, ten times or more. This sequence joins TRBV2 and TRBJ1-6; 7 nucleotides line up with TRBD1. Germline V CDR1 and CDR2: SNHLY, FYNNEI. CDR3 length: 14 residues. The trim removed 7 bases at V and 9 bases at J, leaving 9 bases unmatched. CDR3 nucleotide sequence: TGTGCCAGCACGGTTTCAGGGGGAGGTTCACCCCTCCACTTT. Its protein product is CASTVSGGGSPLHF.

This clonotype was seen ten or more times. The V call is TRBV15, the J call TRBJ1-1; D call uncertain. V was shortened by 3 bases and J by 2 bases, with 4 bases between the two germline ends. The CDR3 totals 12 residues. Looked up from germline, CDR1 is LNHNV and CDR2 is YYDKDF (reference sequence). CDR3 sequence: CATSRYNTEAFF. The CDR3 DNA reads TGTGCCACCAGCAGGTATAACACTGAAGCTTTCTTT. The entire variable domain, with the rest obtained from reference TRBV15 and TRBJ1-1, is as follows: DAMVIQNPRYQVTQFGKPVTLSCSQTLNHNVMYWYQQKSSQAPKLLFHYYDKDFNNEADTPDNFQSRRPNTSFCFLDIRSPGLGDTAMYLCATSRYNTEAFFGQGTRLTVV.

This clonotype was picked up many times. This rearrangement joins TRBV7-3 to TRBJ2-1, with 9 bases aligning to TRBD1. The V gene's germline CDR1 is SGHTA and CDR2 FQGTGA. The CDR3 sequence is 15 residues long. The junction had 10 bases not matched to a gene; V was cut back by 6 bases and J by 7 bases. The CDR3, as DNA: TGTGCCAGCAGTTCCCAGGGACAGGGATTTAATGAGCAGTTCTTC. The encoded protein is CASSSQGQGFNEQFF.

This clonotype has a count of ten or more. V gene TRBV12-3 or TRBV12-4 combines with J gene TRBJ2-5, with 11 bases identical to TRBD2. CDR3 length: 17 amino acids. The junction had 13 bases not matched to a gene; V was cut back by 5 bases and J by 5 bases. The CDR3 sequence is CASSISYFSGGAETQYF. The CDR3 region has the DNA TGTGCCAGCAGTATTTCCTATTTTAGCGGGGGGGCGGAGACCCAGTACTTC.

The sample holds a few counts of this clonotype. The CDR3 reads CSARRGPSTDTQYF. The DNA for the CDR3 is TGCAGTGCCCGCAGGGGGCCGAGCACAGATACGCAGTATTTT. This sequence joins TRBV20-1 and TRBJ2-3; 8 bases map to TRBD1. CDR3 length: 14 residues. Germline V gene data show CDR1 as DFQATT and CDR2 as SNEGSKA (reference sequence). The trim removed 6 bases at V and 0 bases at J, leaving 5 bases unmatched.

This clonotype was recorded a few times. CDR3 amino acids: CAIVPRDGYYEQYF. The CDR3 DNA reads as TGTGCCATCGTACCCCGGGACGGATACTACGAGCAGTACTTC. The V gene is TRBV27, the J gene TRBJ2-7; D may match TRBD1 or TRBD2 (5 bases each). The germline V gene encodes CDR1 MNHEY and CDR2 SMNVEV (reference sequence). With 10 bases removed from V and 3 bases from J, the gap between germline ends came to 19 bases. The CDR3 extends over 14 amino acids.

This clonotype was picked up a small number of times. The conserved final phenylalanine or tryptophan is absent from the CDR3, which likely points to a read error. This chain joins TRBV10-3 and TRBJ2-3; 9 nucleotides match TRBD2. Trimming removed 6 bases from V and 4 bases from J; junction bases left unmatched: 5. CDR3 length: 14 amino acids. Germline-derived CDR1 and CDR2 are ENHRY and SYGVKD. The CDR3 coding sequence is TGTGCCATCAGGCGGGGGGGGGGCCCAGATACGCAGTATATT. Encoded protein: CAIRRGGGPDTQYI.

Ten or more counts support this clonotype. The chain links TRBV6-6 to TRBJ1-1, with D perhaps matching TRBD1 (5 bases). CDR1 and CDR2 (germline): MNHNY, SVGAGI (reference sequence). Deletions cut 4 bases from V and 1 base from J, with 13 bases between. CDR3 size: 15 residues. CDR3 sequence reads: CASSSLGAGNTEAFF. The CDR3 DNA reads TGTGCCAGCAGTTCGCTCGGGGCGGGGAACACTGAAGCTTTCTTT.

This clonotype appeared many times. CDR3 sequence (DNA): TGTGCCAGCACATCCTTTCTTGGAATCTATGGCTACACCTTC. Amino acid sequence: CASTSFLGIYGYTF. The chain carries TRBV5-6 and TRBJ1-2; no firm D call. Germline lookup yields CDR1 SGHDT and CDR2 YYEEEE. The V and J ends lost 6 bases and 4 bases respectively, with 16 bases between them. The CDR3 length is 14 residues.

This clonotype was picked up many times. The chain carries TRBV9 and TRBJ2-7, with D maybe TRBD1 (6 bases). CDR1 and CDR2 from the germline V gene are SGDLS and YYNGEE. There are 16 residues in the CDR3. V lost 0 bases and J lost 0, with 13 bases in between. CDR3 bases: TGTGCCAGCAGCGTAGGGTATTTGGACAGCTCCTACGAGCAGTACTTC. It is translated as CASSVGYLDSSYEQYF.

This clonotype was detected ten times or more. This chain uses TRBV29-1 with TRBJ2-1; no clear D. V dropped 4 bases and J dropped 6 bases, with 4 bases sitting between them. The CDR3 has 10 amino acids. Germline-derived CDR1 and CDR2 are SQVTM and ANQGSEA. The CDR3 sequence is CSVGVNEQFF. The CDR3 DNA sequence: TGCAGCGTTGGAGTCAATGAGCAGTTCTTC.

At least ten counts were recorded for this clonotype. This rearrangement joins TRBV5-1 to TRBJ2-7, with D possibly being TRBD1 or TRBD2 (5 bases each). This CDR3 has 14 amino acids. Germline CDR1 and CDR2: SGHRS and YFSETQ. V dropped 5 bases and J dropped 4 bases, with 16 bases sitting between them. The CDR3 is CASSGTSGMYEQYF. The CDR3 DNA follows: TGCGCCAGCAGTGGGACCTCCGGGATGTACGAGCAGTACTTC. Together with reference TRBV5-1 and TRBJ2-7, the CDR3 gives the full variable domain: KAGVTQTPRYLIKTRGQQVTLSCSPISGHRSVSWYQQTPGQGLQFLFEYFSETQRNKGNFPGRFSGRQFSNSRSEMNVSTLELGDSALYLCASSGTSGMYEQYFGPGTRLTVT.

This clonotype was found many times. The chain is built from TRBV7-2 and TRBJ2-7, with 7 bases aligning to TRBD2. From germline, CDR1 is SGHTA and CDR2 FQGNSA. V lost 2 bases to trimming and J lost 0 bases; unmatched junction nucleotides: 4. The CDR3 runs to 15 residues. The CDR3 bases are TGTGCCAGCAGCTTAAACAGCGGGGCCTCCTACGAGCAGTACTTC. Translation gives CASSLNSGASYEQYF.